The rows below give T cell receptor beta chains drawn from one sample of a study of T-cell reconstitution after alpha-beta-depleted transplantation in children. A single record per CDR3 protein comes from TCRdb applying MiXCR to the PCR reads. The sample comprises 190,000 or so distinct CDR3 sequences, roughly 15% of which are singletons, and 13% rests with the top ten. The sample in question was PBMCs from the stem cell graft donor, obtained from the stem cell graft. The origin of the receptors is a human donor who donated a stem cell graft to a child with acute lymphoblastic leukemia. CDR3s include the opening cysteine and the closing phenylalanine or tryptophan. The order of the fields is clone size, V gene, D gene, J gene, CDR3 DNA, CDR3 protein. A D gene is named only where the DNA matches it firmly. Expanded clones are given a class, and other clones once, few, many or no size at all.

>-|TRBV20-1|-|TRBJ2-3
TGCAGTGCTCCGCACAGGGCCCTTATAAGTACGCAGTATTTT
CSAPHRALISTQYF
>-|TRBV30|TRBD1|TRBJ2-1
TGTGCCTGGACCGGGACAGGGAGGGATGAGCAGTTCTTC
CAWTGTGRDEQFF
>-|TRBV4-2|TRBD2|TRBJ2-5
TGTGCCAGCAGCCCCGGACTAGCCCAAGAGACCCAGTACTTC
CASSPGLAQETQYF
>-|TRBV24-1|-|TRBJ2-3
TGTGCCACCAGTAGTTCGGTGAGCACAGATACGCAGTATTTT
CATSSSVSTDTQYF
>many|TRBV24-1|-|TRBJ2-1
TGTGCCACCAGTGAACCGGGTGGGGCCAATGAGCAGTTCTTC
CATSEPGGANEQFF
>many|TRBV7-2|-|TRBJ2-2
TGTGCCAGCAGCGCAGGACTCACCACCGGGGAGCTGTTTTTT
CASSAGLTTGELFF
>many|TRBV5-4|TRBD2|TRBJ2-5
TGTGCCAGCAGCTTGGGACTAGCAGAGACCCAGTACTTC
CASSLGLAETQYF
>many|TRBV5-5|TRBD2|TRBJ2-1
TGTGCCAGCAGGGACCGGGGAGCGGGAGACTACAATGAGCAGTTCTTC
CASRDRGAGDYNEQFF
>many|TRBV20-1|TRBD2|TRBJ2-1
TGCAGTGCTGACAAACTAGCGGGAGGTCGTAATGAGCAGTTCTTC
CSADKLAGGRNEQFF
>-|TRBV18|-|TRBJ1-4
TGTGCCAGCTCACGGGCGGGACGGGAAGAAAAACTGTTTTTT
CASSRAGREEKLFF
>many|TRBV6-5|TRBD1|TRBJ1-4
TGTGCCAGCAGTTACTCCGGGACAGGGTTAACTGTTAGTGAAAAACTGTTTTTT
CASSYSGTGLTVSEKLFF
>few|TRBV20-1|-|TRBJ2-7
TGCAGTGCCCGACCGATTTCAACAGGAAACTCCTACGAGCAGTACTTC
CSARPISTGNSYEQYF
>few|TRBV5-1|-|TRBJ2-3
TGCGCCAGCAGATCCGGGACGTTCGGTACTAGCACAGATACGCAGTATTTT
CASRSGTFGTSTDTQYF
>few|TRBV24-1|-|TRBJ1-5
TGTGCCACCAGTGATTTGCGTGACACCAATAGCAATCAGCCCCAGCATTTT
CATSDLRDTNSNQPQHF
>-|TRBV5-1|-|TRBJ1-2
TGCGCCAGCAGCTTGGCCAGGCCCGAGGAGGGCTACACCTTC
CASSLARPEEGYTF
>few|TRBV4-1|TRBD2|TRBJ2-1
TGCGCCAGCAGCCAACCTCCCCTAGGGACTAGCGGGAGGTTTCAGGGAACTGAGCAGTTCTTC
CASSQPPLGTSGRFQGTEQFF
>many|TRBV20-1|-|TRBJ1-2
TGCAGTGCCAGGGCGGCCCAGGGCACCCACTATGGCTACACCTTC
CSARAAQGTHYGYTF
>many|TRBV20-1|-|TRBJ1-2
TGCAGTGCTAGGCGCCATAGGAACTATGGCTACACCTTC
CSARRHRNYGYTF
>-|TRBV14|-|TRBJ2-5
TGTGCCAGCAGCCAAGACACTGCAGCGGACCAGTACTTC
CASSQDTAADQYF
>many|TRBV5-1|-|TRBJ2-1
TGCGCCAGCAGCTTGGGACCCAGAGGTGGCAATGAGCAGTTCTTC
CASSLGPRGGNEQFF
>many|TRBV5-1|-|TRBJ2-3
TGCGCCAGCAGCTTAGGGTATACTAGCTCAACAGATACGCAGTATTTT
CASSLGYTSSTDTQYF
>many|TRBV20-1|TRBD1|TRBJ1-5
TGCAGTGCTAAGGGGACAGCTTTTCATCAGCCCCAGCATTTT
CSAKGTAFHQPQHF
>many|TRBV12-3/TRBV12-4|-|TRBJ1-1
TGTGCCAGCAGTCCAATGCCATACACTGAAGCTTTCTTT
CASSPMPYTEAFF
>many|TRBV15|-|TRBJ2-3
TGTGCCACCAGCAGAGATCTCTACTCCGGTGGCACAGATACGCAGTATTTT
CATSRDLYSGGTDTQYF
>many|TRBV24-1|TRBD2|TRBJ2-1
TGTGCCACCAGTTCTAGCGGGATTCTCAATGAGCAGTTCTTC
CATSSSGILNEQFF
>many|TRBV5-5|-|TRBJ2-3
TGTGCCAGCAGCTTGAGGGGCCTGGGCGTTATCACAGATACGCAGTATTTT
CASSLRGLGVITDTQYF
>many|TRBV13|TRBD2|TRBJ2-3
TGTGCCAGCAGCTTAAACAGGCTAGCGGGGGATACGCAGTATTTT
CASSLNRLAGDTQYF
>many|TRBV6-5|-|TRBJ1-1
TGTGCCAGCAGTTACTCGATCGCGGGGAACACTGAAGCTTTCTTT
CASSYSIAGNTEAFF
>many|TRBV12-3/TRBV12-4|-|TRBJ2-7
TGTGCCAGCAGCAGGACGGGCCGAGGGGCCTACGAGCAGTACTTC
CASSRTGRGAYEQYF
>few|TRBV5-1|-|TRBJ1-1
TGCGCCAGCAGCTTGTTGGGTCTTGAGGTTCCTACGGACACTGAAGCTTTCTTT
CASSLLGLEVPTDTEAFF
>many|TRBV20-1|-|TRBJ2-1
TGCAGTGCGCCACTCGGCGCCTTCTCCTACAATGAGCAGTTCTTC
CSAPLGAFSYNEQFF
>many|TRBV10-3|TRBD2|TRBJ2-7
TGTGCCATCAGTGCCCGCGGGACTAGCGGGAGTGGAGTTGGCTACGAGCAGTACTTC
CAISARGTSGSGVGYEQYF
>many|TRBV5-5|-|TRBJ2-7
TGTGCCAGCAGCTGGACGGACCTGTGGGACGAGCAGTACTTC
CASSWTDLWDEQYF
>-|TRBV5-6|-|TRBJ1-1
TGTGCCAGCAGCGTGGATCGTCAAACCGCCACCAGAGAGTCTTTCTTT
CASSVDRQTATRESFF
>many|TRBV20-1|TRBD2|TRBJ2-3
TGCAGTGCCCTTATAGCGGGAATCACAGATACGCAGTATTTT
CSALIAGITDTQYF